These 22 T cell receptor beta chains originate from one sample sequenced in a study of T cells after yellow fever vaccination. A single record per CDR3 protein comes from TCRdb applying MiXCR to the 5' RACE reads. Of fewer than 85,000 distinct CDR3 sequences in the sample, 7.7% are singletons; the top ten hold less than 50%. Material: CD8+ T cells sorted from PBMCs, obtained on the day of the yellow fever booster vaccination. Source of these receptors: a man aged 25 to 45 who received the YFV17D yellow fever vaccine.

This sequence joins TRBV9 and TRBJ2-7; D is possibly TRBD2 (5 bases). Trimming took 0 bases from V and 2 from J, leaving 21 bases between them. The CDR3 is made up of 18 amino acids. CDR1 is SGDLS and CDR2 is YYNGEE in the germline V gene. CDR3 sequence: CASSVGGLEIATAYEQYF. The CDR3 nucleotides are TGTGCCAGCAGCGTAGGAGGGCTCGAAATAGCTACCGCCTACGAGCAGTACTTC.

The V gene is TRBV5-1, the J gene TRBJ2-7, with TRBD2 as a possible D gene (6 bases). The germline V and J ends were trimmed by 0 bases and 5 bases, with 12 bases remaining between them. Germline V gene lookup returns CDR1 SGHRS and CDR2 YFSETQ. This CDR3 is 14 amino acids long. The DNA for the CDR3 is TGCGCCAGCAGCTTGGGACTAGATGAGAACGAGCAGTACTTC. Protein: CASSLGLDENEQYF.

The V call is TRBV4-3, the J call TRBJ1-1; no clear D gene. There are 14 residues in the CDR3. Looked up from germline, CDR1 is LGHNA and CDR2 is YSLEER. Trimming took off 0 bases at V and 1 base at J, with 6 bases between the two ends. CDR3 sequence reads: CASSQDKGNTEAFF. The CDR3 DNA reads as TGCGCCAGCAGCCAAGATAAGGGGAACACTGAAGCTTTCTTT.

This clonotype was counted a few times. The CDR3 sequence is CASSLLTSGNTGELFF. The CDR3 bases are TGCGCCAGCAGCCTCCTAACTAGCGGGAACACCGGGGAGCTGTTTTTT. V is TRBV4-3 and J is TRBJ2-2; 8 bases match TRBD2. Trimming removed 4 bases from V and 1 base from J; junction bases left unmatched: 5. There are 16 residues in the CDR3. The germline gives CDR1 LGHNA, CDR2 YSLEER.

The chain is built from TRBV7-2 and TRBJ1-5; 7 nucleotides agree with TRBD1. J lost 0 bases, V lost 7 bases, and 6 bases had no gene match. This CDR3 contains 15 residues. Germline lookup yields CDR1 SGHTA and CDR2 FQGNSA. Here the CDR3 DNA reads TGTGCCAGCACCCTGGGACAGTATAGCAATCAGCCCCAGCATTTT. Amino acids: CASTLGQYSNQPQHF.

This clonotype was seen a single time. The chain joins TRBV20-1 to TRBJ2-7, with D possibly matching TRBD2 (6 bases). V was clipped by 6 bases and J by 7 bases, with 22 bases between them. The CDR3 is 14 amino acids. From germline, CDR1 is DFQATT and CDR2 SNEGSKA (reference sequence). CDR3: CSAPDPGGPGEQYF. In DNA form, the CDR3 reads TGCAGTGCCCCCGACCCCGGGGGACCAGGGGAGCAGTACTTC.

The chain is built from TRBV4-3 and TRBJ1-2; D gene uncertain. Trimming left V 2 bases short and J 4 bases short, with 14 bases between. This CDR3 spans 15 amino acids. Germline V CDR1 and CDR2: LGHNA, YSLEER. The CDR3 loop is CASSQIKTPLYGYTF. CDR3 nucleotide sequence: TGCGCCAGCAGCCAAATAAAGACGCCCCTCTATGGCTACACCTTC.

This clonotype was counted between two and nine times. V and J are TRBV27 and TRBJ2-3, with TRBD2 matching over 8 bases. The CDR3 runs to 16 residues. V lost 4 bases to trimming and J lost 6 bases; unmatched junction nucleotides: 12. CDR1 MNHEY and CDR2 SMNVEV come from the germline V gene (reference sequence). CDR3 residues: CASSSAPGLGVDTQYF. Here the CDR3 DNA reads TGTGCCAGCAGTTCTGCCCCGGGACTAGGAGTCGATACGCAGTATTTT.

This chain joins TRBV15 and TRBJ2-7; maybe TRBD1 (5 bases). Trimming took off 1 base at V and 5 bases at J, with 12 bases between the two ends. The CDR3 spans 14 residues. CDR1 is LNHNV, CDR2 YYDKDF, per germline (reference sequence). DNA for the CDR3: TGTGCCACCAGCAGAGTATCCAGGGTCCACGAGCAGTACTTC. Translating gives CATSRVSRVHEQYF.

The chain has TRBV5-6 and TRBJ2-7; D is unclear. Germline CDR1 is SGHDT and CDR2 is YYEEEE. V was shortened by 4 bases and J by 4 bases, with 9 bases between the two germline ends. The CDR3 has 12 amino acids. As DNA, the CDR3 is TGTGCCAGCAGCATGACGGATTACGAGCAGTACTTC. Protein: CASSMTDYEQYF.

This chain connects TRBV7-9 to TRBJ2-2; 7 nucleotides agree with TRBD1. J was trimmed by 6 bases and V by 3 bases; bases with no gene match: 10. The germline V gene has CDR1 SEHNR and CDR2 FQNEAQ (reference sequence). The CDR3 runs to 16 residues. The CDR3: CASSFLPTGWAGELFF. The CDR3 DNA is TGTGCCAGCAGCTTCCTCCCGACAGGGTGGGCCGGGGAGCTGTTTTTT.

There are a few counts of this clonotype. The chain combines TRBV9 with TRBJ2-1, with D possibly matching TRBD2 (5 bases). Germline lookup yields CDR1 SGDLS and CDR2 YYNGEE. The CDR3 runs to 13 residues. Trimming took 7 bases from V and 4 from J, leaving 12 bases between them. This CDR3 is CASSGKPYNEQFF. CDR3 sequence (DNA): TGTGCCAGCTCGGGAAAACCATACAATGAGCAGTTCTTC.

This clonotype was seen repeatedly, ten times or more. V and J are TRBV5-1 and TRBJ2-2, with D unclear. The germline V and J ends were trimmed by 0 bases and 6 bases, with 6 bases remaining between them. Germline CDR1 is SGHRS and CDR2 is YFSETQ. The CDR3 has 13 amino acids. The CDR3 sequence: CASSLGTAGELFF. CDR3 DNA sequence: TGCGCCAGCAGCTTGGGAACCGCCGGGGAGCTGTTTTTT.

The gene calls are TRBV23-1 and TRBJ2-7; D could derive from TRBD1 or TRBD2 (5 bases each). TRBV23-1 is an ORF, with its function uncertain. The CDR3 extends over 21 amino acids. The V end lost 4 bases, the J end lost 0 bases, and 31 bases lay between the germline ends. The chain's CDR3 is CASSPPSPWCFWDHFSYEQYF. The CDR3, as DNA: TGCGCCAGCAGTCCCCCCTCCCCTTGGTGCTTCTGGGACCACTTCTCCTACGAGCAGTACTTC.

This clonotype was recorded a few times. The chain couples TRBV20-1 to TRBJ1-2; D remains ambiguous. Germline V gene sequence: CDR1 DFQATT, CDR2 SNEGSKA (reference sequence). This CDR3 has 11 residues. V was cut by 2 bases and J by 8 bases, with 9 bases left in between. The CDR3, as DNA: TGCAGTGCTAGAAGGGTCGAGGGCTACACCTTC. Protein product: CSARRVEGYTF.

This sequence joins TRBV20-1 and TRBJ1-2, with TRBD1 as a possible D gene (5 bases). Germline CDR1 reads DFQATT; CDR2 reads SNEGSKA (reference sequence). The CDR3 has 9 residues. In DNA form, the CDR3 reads TGCATTGGGGGGGTTGGCTACACCTTC. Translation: CIGGVGYTF.

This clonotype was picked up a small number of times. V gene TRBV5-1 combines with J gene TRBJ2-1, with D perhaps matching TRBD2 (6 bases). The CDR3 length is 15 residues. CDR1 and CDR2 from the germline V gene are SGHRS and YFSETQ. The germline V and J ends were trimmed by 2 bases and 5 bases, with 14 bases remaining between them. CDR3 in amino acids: CASSFGGSVNNEQFF. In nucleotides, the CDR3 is TGCGCCAGCAGCTTTGGGGGGAGTGTGAACAATGAGCAGTTCTTC.

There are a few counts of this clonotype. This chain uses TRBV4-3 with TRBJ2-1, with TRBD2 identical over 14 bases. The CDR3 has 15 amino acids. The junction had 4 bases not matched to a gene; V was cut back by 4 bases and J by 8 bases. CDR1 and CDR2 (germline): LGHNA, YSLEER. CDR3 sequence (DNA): TGCGCCAGCAGCCCCGGACTAGCGGGAGGAGATGAGCAGTTCTTC. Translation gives CASSPGLAGGDEQFF.

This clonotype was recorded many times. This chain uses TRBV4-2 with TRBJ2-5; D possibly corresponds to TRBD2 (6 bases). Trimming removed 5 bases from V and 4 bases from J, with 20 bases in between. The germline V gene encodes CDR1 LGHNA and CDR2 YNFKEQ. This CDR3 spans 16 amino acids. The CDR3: CASSEGRSGSLETQYF. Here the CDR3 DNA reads TGTGCCAGCAGCGAAGGGCGGTCCGGGAGTCTAGAGACCCAGTACTTC.

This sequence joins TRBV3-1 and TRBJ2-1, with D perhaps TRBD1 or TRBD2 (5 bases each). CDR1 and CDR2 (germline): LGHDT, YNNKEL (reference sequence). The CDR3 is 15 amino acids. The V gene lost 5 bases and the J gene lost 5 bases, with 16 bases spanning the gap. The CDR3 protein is CASSSDGAYDNEQFF. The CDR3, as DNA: TGTGCCAGCAGCTCCGACGGGGCTTACGACAATGAGCAGTTCTTC.

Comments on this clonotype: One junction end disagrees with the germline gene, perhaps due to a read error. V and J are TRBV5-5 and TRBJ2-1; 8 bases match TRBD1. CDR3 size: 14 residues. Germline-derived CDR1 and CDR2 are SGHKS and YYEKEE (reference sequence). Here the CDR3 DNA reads TGTGCAAGCAGCAAATCGACAGGGGTTAATGAGCAGTTCTTC. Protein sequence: CASSKSTGVNEQFF.

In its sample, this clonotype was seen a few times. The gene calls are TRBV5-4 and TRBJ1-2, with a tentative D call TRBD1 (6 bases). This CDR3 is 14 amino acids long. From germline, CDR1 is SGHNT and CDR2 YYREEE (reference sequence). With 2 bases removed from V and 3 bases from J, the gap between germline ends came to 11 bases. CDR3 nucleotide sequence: TGTGCCAGCAGCTTTCCTGGGGGCTACTATGGCTACACCTTC. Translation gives CASSFPGGYYGYTF. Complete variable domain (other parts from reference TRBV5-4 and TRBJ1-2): ETGVTQSPTHLIKTRGQQVTLRCSSQSGHNTVSWYQQALGQGPQFIFQYYREEENGRGNFPPRFSGLQFPNYSSELNVNALELDDSALYLCASSFPGGYYGYTFGSGTRLTVV.